The sequence of this T cell receptor (beta chain) was determined in a study of T cell repertoires in cytomegalovirus infection. Overall study: Well-studied HLA-B-restricted CMV epitopes were used in the study alongside recently identified HLA-C-restricted ones. Public TCR beta signatures indicated both CMV infection and matching HLA type.

Points on this clonotype: What it binds is unknown.

TCRdb passed the reads through MiXCR, listing each CDR3 protein once. Among 50,000 or so distinct CDR3 sequences listed, roughly 20% were seen once. Unmatched junction bases numbered 7, after V lost 0 bases and J lost 4 bases. This CDR3 has 17 amino acids. Germline V gene data show CDR1 as SGHVS and CDR2 as FQNEAQ. General observations from the study: The cumulative frequency of public TCR beta families identified carriers of CMV plus the relevant HLA.

The receptor was derived from a human donor in good health (CMV status not recorded). Some clones in this sample may be carry-over from other donors' samples. The sample consisted of CD8+ T cells from cultured PBMCs, taken from culture after CMV antigen stimulation. The chain carries TRBV7-8 and TRBJ2-5, with 11 positions matching TRBD2. The CDR3 reads CASSLAGSGGAGETQYF. The CDR3 DNA reads as TGTGCCAGCAGCTTAGCTGGTAGCGGGGGGGCAGGAGAGACCCAGTACTTC.